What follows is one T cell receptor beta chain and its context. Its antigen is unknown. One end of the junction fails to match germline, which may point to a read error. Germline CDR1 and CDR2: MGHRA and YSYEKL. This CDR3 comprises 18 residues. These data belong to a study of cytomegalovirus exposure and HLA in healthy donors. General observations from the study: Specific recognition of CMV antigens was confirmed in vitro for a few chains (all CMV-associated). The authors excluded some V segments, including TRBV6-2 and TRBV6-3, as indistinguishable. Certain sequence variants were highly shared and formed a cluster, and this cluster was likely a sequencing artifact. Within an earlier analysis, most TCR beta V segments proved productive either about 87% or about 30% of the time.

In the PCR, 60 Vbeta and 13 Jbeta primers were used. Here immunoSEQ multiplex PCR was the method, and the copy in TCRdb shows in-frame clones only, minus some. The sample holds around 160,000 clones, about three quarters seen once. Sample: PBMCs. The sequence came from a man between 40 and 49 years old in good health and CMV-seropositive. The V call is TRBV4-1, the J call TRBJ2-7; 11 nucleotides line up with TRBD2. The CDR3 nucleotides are TGCGCCAGCAGCCAAGATTTACTAGCGGGGGTCCTGTCCTACGAGCAGTGCTTC. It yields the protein CASSQDLLAGVLSYEQCF.